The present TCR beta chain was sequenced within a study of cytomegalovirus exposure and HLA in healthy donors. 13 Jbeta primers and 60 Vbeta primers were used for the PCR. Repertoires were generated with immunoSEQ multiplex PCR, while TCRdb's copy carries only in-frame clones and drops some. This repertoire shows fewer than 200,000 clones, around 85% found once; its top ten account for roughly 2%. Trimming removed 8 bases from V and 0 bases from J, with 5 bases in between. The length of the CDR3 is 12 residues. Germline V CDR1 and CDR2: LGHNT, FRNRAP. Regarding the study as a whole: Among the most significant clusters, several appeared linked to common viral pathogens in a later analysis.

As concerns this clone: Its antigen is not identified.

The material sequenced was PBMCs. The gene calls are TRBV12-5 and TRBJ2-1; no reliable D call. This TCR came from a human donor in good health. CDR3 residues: CASFYSYNEQFF. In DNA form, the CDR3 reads TGTGCTAGTTTTTACTCCTACAATGAGCAGTTCTTC.